Presented here are 22 T cell receptor beta chains from one specimen sequenced in a study of blood T cell repertoires in COVID-19. Here immunoSEQ multiplex PCR was the method, and the copy in TCRdb shows in-frame clones only, minus some. This sample has a few hundred thousand clones, with around nine tenths found just once. Sequences were obtained from peripheral blood. These receptors all stem from a man aged 45-65 years with acute or convalescent COVID-19.

The chain couples TRBV5-4 to TRBJ2-5; D gene ambiguous. This CDR3 has 14 residues. CDR1 and CDR2 (germline): SGHNT, YYREEE (reference sequence). Trimming stripped 4 bases from V and 0 bases from J, with 10 bases between. CDR3 nucleotide sequence: TGTGCCAGCAGCGTTCCCCCGGACCAAGAGACCCAGTACTTC. This codes for CASSVPPDQETQYF.

The chain uses TRBV10-3 and TRBJ1-6, with a tentative D call TRBD1 (5 bases). The CDR3 runs to 14 residues. V was shortened by 7 bases and J by 6 bases, with 13 bases between the two germline ends. Germline V gene data show CDR1 as ENHRY and CDR2 as SYGVKD. The CDR3 is CAITAQGINSPLHF. CDR3 sequence (DNA): TGTGCCATCACCGCCCAGGGCATTAATTCACCCCTCCACTTT.

This chain connects TRBV3-1 (or the pseudogene TRBV3-2) to TRBJ1-2; TRBD1 agrees at 10 bases. The CDR3 spans 14 residues. The germline V gene has CDR1 LGHDT and CDR2 YNNKEL (reference sequence). The V and J ends lost 4 bases and 8 bases, in that order; junction bases with no gene match: 7. For the CDR3, the DNA is TGTGCCAGCAGCCCGGGACAGGGGAAAGACGGCTACACCTTC. Its protein product is CASSPGQGKDGYTF.

About this clone: This CDR3 is also generated by other DNA sequences in the sample. This sequence joins TRBV12-3 or TRBV12-4 and TRBJ1-1, with 9 bases that match TRBD1. The V segment lost 6 bases and the J segment 2 bases; nucleotides outside the gene matches: 1. The CDR3 has 13 amino acids. CDR3 DNA: TGTGCCAGCAGGGGACAGGGCAACACTGAAGCTTTCTTT. Amino acid sequence: CASRGQGNTEAFF.

The chain carries TRBV5-4 and TRBJ1-2; 7 bases match TRBD1. The V gene's germline CDR1 is SGHNT and CDR2 YYREEE (reference sequence). The CDR3 contains 13 residues. With 4 bases clipped from V and 0 bases from J, the junction kept 0 bases outside the gene matches. The CDR3 DNA reads as TGTGCCAGCAGCCAGGGGGCTAACTATGGCTACACCTTC. Translating it yields CASSQGANYGYTF.

The CDR3, as DNA: TGTGCCAGCAGCCCAGAGGGGGCGTCCTCAAAAGGGACCCAGTACTTC. It translates to CASSPEGASSKGTQYF. The V call is TRBV5-4, the J call TRBJ2-5; TRBD1 matches 7 bases. The CDR3 is 16 residues long. The V gene end was trimmed by 4 bases and the J gene end by 7 bases; junction bases not matched to a gene: 16. Germline lookup yields CDR1 SGHNT and CDR2 YYREEE (reference sequence).

The chain joins TRBV29-1 to TRBJ2-2; a possible D gene is TRBD1 (6 bases). Germline-derived CDR1 and CDR2 are SQVTM and ANQGSEA. This CDR3 spans 14 amino acids. V lost 7 bases to trimming and J lost 5 bases, with 17 bases between them. The CDR3 nucleotides read TGCAGCGCTGCGTGGGGGCTGAGTACCGGGGAGCTGTTTTTT. This gives the protein CSAAWGLSTGELFF.

This chain joins TRBV7-6 and TRBJ2-2; a possible D gene is TRBD1 (6 bases). The CDR3 runs to 13 residues. In germline, CDR1 is SGHVS, CDR2 FNYEAQ. The ends were cut back, 5 bases at V and 6 bases at J, with 10 bases in the middle. The CDR3 is CASSPTGSGELFF. DNA of the CDR3: TGTGCCAGCAGCCCCACAGGGTCCGGGGAGCTGTTTTTT.

This clone was seen only once. The chain joins TRBV7-3 to TRBJ2-7, with 7 bases aligning to TRBD1. V was clipped by 2 bases and J by 6 bases; unmatched bases: 10. Germline CDR1 SGHTA, CDR2 FQGTGA. The CDR3 length is 15 residues. The CDR3 here is CASSLRGGADPEQYF. As DNA, the CDR3 is TGTGCCAGCAGCTTACGAGGGGGCGCAGATCCCGAGCAGTACTTC.

The J gene is TRBJ2-5, the V gene TRBV2; no clear D gene. V was pared by 5 bases and J by 2 bases, with 3 bases between. The CDR3 is 11 amino acids. From germline, CDR1 is SNHLY and CDR2 FYNNEI. The CDR3 nucleotides are TGTGCCAGCAGTCCACAAGAGACCCAGTACTTC. The encoded protein is CASSPQETQYF. Drawing the rest from reference TRBV2 and TRBJ2-5, the complete variable domain is EPEVTQTPSHQVTQMGQEVILRCVPISNHLYFYWYRQILGQKVEFLVSFYNNEISEKSEIFDDQFSVERPDGSNFTLKIRSTKLEDSAMYFCASSPQETQYFGPGTRLLVL.

The chain couples TRBV2 to TRBJ1-6; D possibly corresponds to TRBD1 (5 bases). Between the trimmed V and J ends, which lost 3 bases and 4 bases, there was a span of 10 bases. The CDR3 is made up of 15 amino acids. The germline V gene encodes CDR1 SNHLY and CDR2 FYNNEI. Here the CDR3 reads CASSDGGGYNSPLHF. CDR3 DNA sequence: TGTGCCAGCAGTGATGGGGGAGGTTATAATTCACCCCTCCACTTT.

The chain links TRBV6-5 to TRBJ1-6; 12 bases map to TRBD1. The CDR3 length is 15 residues. The J segment lost 15 bases and the V segment lost 0 bases, leaving 6 bases of the junction unmatched. In germline, CDR1 is MNHEY, CDR2 SVGAGI. The chain's CDR3 is CASSYSMGTGGLLHF. CDR3 nucleotides: TGTGCCAGCAGTTACTCGATGGGGACAGGGGGCCTCCTCCACTTT.

V gene TRBV3-1 (or the pseudogene TRBV3-2) combines with J gene TRBJ1-5; D is uncertain. The CDR3 is made up of 13 amino acids. Trimming pared 1 base from V and 7 bases from J, leaving 8 bases between. CDR1 LGHDT and CDR2 YNNKEL come from the germline V gene (reference sequence). Here the CDR3 reads CASSQGHMQPQHF. The CDR3 nucleotides read TGTGCCAGCAGCCAAGGACATATGCAGCCCCAGCATTTT.

The CDR3 sequence is CASSFPGQGVREQYF. In DNA form, the CDR3 reads TGTGCCAGCAGTTTTCCGGGACAGGGGGTTAGGGAGCAGTACTTC. The J gene is TRBJ2-7, the V gene TRBV27; 11 bases agree with TRBD1. The CDR3 contains 15 residues. J was trimmed by 7 bases and V by 3 bases; bases with no gene match: 8. Per germline, CDR1 MNHEY and CDR2 SMNVEV (reference sequence).

The gene calls are TRBV10-2 and TRBJ2-1; TRBD1 matches 9 bases. Looked up from germline, CDR1 is WSHSY and CDR2 is SAAADI. The CDR3 has 14 residues. J gave up 9 bases and V 11 bases, and 14 bases lay outside the gene matches. CDR3 region: CASRRGQGNFEQFF. The CDR3 coding sequence is TGCGCCTCCCGCCGGGGACAGGGTAATTTTGAGCAGTTCTTC.

The chain couples TRBV3-1 (or the pseudogene TRBV3-2) to TRBJ2-3; 12 positions match TRBD2. The V gene's germline CDR1 is LGHDT and CDR2 YNNKEL (reference sequence). V trimming: 5 bases; J trimming: 5 bases; junction bases outside the gene matches: 5. CDR3 length: 15 residues. CDR3 region: CASSTRLAGVDTQYF. The CDR3 coding sequence is TGTGCCAGCAGCACGCGACTAGCGGGGGTAGATACGCAGTATTTT.

The chain employs TRBV30 and TRBJ1-3; possible D gene TRBD1, 5 bases. Germline lookup yields CDR1 GTSNPN and CDR2 SVGIG (reference sequence). Trimming stripped 3 bases from V and 1 base from J, with 13 bases between. The CDR3 is made up of 15 amino acids. Here the CDR3 DNA reads TGTGCCTGGAGCCGCGGCGGGGGTTCTGGAAACACCATATATTTT. Its protein product is CAWSRGGGSGNTIYF. The whole variable domain, filled in from reference TRBV30 and TRBJ1-3, reads SQTIHQWPATLVQPVGSPLSLECTVEGTSNPNLYWYRQAAGRGLQLLFYSVGIGQISSEVPQNLSASRPQDRQFILSSKKLLLSDSGFYLCAWSRGGGSGNTIYFGEGSWLTVV.

This clone was counted once. The chain uses TRBV12-5 and TRBJ2-1, with D maybe TRBD2 (6 bases). CDR1 LGHNT and CDR2 FRNRAP come from the germline V gene. The CDR3 has 19 residues. The V end was cut by 2 bases, the J end by 5 bases, with 25 bases between. The CDR3 bases are TGTGCTAGTGGTTTGACCCCTAGCGAGTGGGGTCGCCCCAACAATGAGCAGTTCTTC. This gives the protein CASGLTPSEWGRPNNEQFF.

This clone was observed a single time. V usage is TRBV11-3 and J usage is TRBJ2-3, with D perhaps matching TRBD2 (6 bases). CDR1 and CDR2 (germline): SGHNT, YENEEA. The CDR3 contains 14 residues. V lost 1 base and J 4 bases, leaving 9 bases between the germline ends. The DNA for the CDR3 is TGTGCCAGCAGCTTAGTGGAGGGCTCAGATACGCAGTATTTT. This encodes CASSLVEGSDTQYF. Complete variable domain (other parts from reference TRBV11-3 and TRBJ2-3): EAGVVQSPRYKIIEKKQPVAFWCNPISGHNTLYWYLQNLGQGPELLIRYENEEAVDDSQLPKDRFSAERLKGVDSTLKIQPAELGDSAVYLCASSLVEGSDTQYFGPGTRLTVL.

V usage is TRBV30 and J usage is TRBJ1-1, with unresolved D. Trimming left V 2 bases short and J 4 bases short, with 11 bases between. The CDR3 is 13 residues long. Germline V gene sequence: CDR1 GTSNPN, CDR2 SVGIG (reference sequence). The CDR3 region has the DNA TGTGCCTGGAGTTCCCAGGAGGGCACTGAAGCTTTCTTT. Translation: CAWSSQEGTEAFF.

This clone has just a few counts. The chain has TRBV3-1 (or the pseudogene TRBV3-2) and TRBJ2-2; a possible D gene is TRBD2 (5 bases). Per germline, CDR1 LGHDT and CDR2 YNNKEL (reference sequence). Trimming removed 4 bases from V and 11 bases from J, with 11 bases in between. The CDR3 is 12 residues long. The CDR3: CASSPADFELFF. In DNA, the CDR3 is TGTGCCAGCAGCCCGGCGGACTTTGAGCTGTTTTTT.

This clone occurred once. V is TRBV3-1 (or the pseudogene TRBV3-2) and J is TRBJ2-2, with 7 bases matching TRBD1. Trimming removed 5 bases from V and 6 bases from J; junction bases left unmatched: 6. CDR1 and CDR2 from the germline V gene are LGHDT and YNNKEL (reference sequence). CDR3 length: 14 amino acids. The DNA for the CDR3 is TGTGCCAGCAGCGGCGACAGGGTACCCGGGGAGCTGTTTTTT. This gives the protein CASSGDRVPGELFF.